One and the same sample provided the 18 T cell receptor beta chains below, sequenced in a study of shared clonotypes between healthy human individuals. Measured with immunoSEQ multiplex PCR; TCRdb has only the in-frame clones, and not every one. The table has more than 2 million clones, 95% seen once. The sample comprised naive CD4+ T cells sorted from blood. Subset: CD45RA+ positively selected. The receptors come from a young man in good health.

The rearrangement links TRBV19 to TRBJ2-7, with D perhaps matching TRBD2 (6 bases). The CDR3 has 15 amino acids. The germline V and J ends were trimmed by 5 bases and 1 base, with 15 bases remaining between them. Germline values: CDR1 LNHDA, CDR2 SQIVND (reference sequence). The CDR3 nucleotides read TGTGCCAGTAGTTCCGGGACTGGACTTTCCTACGAGCAGTACTTC. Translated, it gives CASSSGTGLSYEQYF. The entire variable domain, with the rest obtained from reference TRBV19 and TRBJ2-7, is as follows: DGGITQSPKYLFRKEGQNVTLSCEQNLNHDAMYWYRQDPGQGLRLIYYSQIVNDFQKGDIAEGYSVSREKKESFPLTVTSAQKNPTAFYLCASSSGTGLSYEQYFGPGTRLTVT.

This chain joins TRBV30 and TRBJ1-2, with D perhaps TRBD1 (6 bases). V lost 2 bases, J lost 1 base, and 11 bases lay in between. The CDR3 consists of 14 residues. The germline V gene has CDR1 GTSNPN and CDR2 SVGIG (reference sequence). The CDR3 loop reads CAWSRDNFNYGYTF. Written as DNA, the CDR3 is TGTGCCTGGAGTCGGGACAACTTTAACTATGGCTACACCTTC.

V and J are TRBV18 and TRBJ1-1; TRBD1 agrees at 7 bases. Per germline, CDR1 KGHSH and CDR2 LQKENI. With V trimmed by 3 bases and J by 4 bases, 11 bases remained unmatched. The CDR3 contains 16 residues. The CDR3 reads CASSPWQGVSATEAFF. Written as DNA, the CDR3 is TGTGCCAGCTCACCCTGGCAGGGGGTAAGTGCCACTGAAGCTTTCTTT.

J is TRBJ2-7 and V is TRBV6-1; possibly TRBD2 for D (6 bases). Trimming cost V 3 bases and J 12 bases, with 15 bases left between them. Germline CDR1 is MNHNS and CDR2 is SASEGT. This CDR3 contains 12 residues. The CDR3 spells CASSERGTHGYF. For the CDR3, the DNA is TGTGCCAGCAGTGAGAGAGGGACTCATGGGTACTTC.

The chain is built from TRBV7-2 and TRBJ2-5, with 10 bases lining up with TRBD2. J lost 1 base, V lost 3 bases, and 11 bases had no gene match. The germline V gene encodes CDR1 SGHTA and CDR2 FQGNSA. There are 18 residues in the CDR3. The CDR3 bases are TGTGCCAGCAGCTTGGGGTCGGCTAGCGGGGGCCCCCAAGAGACCCAGTACTTC. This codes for CASSLGSASGGPQETQYF.

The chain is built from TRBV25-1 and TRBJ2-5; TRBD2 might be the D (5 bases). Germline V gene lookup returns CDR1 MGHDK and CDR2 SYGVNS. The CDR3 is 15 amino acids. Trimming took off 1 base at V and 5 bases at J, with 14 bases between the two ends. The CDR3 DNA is TGTGCCAGCAGTGAATCAGGAGGCCTAGGCGAGACCCAGTACTTC. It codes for CASSESGGLGETQYF.

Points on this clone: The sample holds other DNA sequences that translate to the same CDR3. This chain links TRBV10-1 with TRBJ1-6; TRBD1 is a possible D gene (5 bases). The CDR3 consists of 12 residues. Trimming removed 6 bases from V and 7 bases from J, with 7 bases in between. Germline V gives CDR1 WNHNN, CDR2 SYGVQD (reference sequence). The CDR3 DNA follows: TGCGCCAGCAGCGCAGGGAATTCACCCCTCCACTTT. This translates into CASSAGNSPLHF.

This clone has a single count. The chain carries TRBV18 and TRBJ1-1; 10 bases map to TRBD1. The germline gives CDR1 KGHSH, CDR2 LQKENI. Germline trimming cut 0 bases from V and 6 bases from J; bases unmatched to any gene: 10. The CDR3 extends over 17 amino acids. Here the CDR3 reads CASSPPNLLDRGSEAFF. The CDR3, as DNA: TGTGCCAGCTCACCACCTAACCTACTGGACAGGGGGTCTGAAGCTTTCTTT.

This CDR3 reads CASSAKTSGRSHEQYF. CDR3 bases: TGTGCCAGCAGCGCGAAGACTAGCGGGAGATCCCACGAGCAGTACTTC. The gene calls are TRBV7-6 and TRBJ2-7; TRBD2 agrees at 12 bases. This CDR3 has 16 amino acids. With 5 bases clipped from V and 5 bases from J, the junction kept 10 bases outside the gene matches. Germline lookup yields CDR1 SGHVS and CDR2 FNYEAQ.

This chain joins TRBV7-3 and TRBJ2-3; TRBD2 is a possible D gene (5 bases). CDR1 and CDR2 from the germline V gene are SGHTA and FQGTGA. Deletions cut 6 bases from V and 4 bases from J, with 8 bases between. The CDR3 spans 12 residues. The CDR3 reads CASRAGADTQYF. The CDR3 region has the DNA TGTGCCAGCAGGGCCGGGGCAGATACGCAGTATTTT. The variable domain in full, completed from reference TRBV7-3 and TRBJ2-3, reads GAGVSQTPSNKVTEKGKYVELRCDPISGHTALYWYRQSLGQGPEFLIYFQGTGAADDSGLPNDRFFAVRPEGSVSTLKIQRTERGDSAVYLCASRAGADTQYFGPGTRLTVL.

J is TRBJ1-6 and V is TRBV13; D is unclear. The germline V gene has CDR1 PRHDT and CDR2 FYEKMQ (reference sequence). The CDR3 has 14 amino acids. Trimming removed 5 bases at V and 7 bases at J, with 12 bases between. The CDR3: CASSGGRANSPLHF. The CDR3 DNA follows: TGTGCCAGCAGCGGCGGGAGGGCAAATTCACCCCTCCACTTT.

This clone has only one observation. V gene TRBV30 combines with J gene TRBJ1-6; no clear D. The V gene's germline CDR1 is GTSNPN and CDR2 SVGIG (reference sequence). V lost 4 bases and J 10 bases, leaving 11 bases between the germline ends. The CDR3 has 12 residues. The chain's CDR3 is CAWTEGGSPLHF. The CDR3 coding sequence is TGTGCCTGGACGGAGGGAGGATCACCCCTCCACTTT.

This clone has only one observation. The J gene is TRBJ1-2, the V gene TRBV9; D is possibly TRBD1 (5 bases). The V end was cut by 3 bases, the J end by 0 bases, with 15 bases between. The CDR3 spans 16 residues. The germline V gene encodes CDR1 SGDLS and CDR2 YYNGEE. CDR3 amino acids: CASSAPSGETNYGYTF. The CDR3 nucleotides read TGTGCCAGCAGCGCCCCCTCGGGGGAGACTAACTATGGCTACACCTTC.

The CDR3 nucleotides are TGTGCCAGTTTAGCGGGAGGTGGGGGCACCGGGGAGCTGTTTTTT. Translating gives CASLAGGGGTGELFF. V and J are TRBV7-2 and TRBJ2-2; 10 bases match TRBD2. V dropped 9 bases and J dropped 4; count of bases not matched to a gene: 8. Germline V gene sequence: CDR1 SGHTA, CDR2 FQGNSA. This CDR3 is 15 amino acids long.

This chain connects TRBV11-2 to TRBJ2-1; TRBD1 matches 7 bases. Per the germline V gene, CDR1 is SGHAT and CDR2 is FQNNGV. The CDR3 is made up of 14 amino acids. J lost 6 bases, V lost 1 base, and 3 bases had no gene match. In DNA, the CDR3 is TGTGCCAGCAGCTTAGCCGCAGGGGGCAATGAGCAGTTCTTC. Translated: CASSLAAGGNEQFF.

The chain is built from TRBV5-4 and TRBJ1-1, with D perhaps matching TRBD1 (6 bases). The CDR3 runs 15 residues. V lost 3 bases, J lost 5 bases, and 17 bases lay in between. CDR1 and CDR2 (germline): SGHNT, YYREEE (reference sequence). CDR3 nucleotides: TGTGCCAGCAGCTCGAAGTCAGGGGTTCGGACTGAAGCTTTCTTT. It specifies CASSSKSGVRTEAFF.

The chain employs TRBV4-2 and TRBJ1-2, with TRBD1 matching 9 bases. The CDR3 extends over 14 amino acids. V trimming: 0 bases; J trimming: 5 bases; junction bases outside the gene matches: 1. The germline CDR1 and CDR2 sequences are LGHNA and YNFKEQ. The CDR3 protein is CASSQETGGYGYTF. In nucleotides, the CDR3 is TGTGCCAGCAGCCAAGAGACAGGGGGATATGGCTACACCTTC.

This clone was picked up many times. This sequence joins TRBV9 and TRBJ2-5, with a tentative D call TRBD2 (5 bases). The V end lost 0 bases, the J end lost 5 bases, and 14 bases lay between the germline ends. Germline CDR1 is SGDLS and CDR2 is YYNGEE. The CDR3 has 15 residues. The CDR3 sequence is CASSVGAARGETQYF. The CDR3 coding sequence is TGTGCCAGCAGCGTAGGGGCAGCTCGAGGGGAGACCCAGTACTTC.